These 11 T cell receptor beta chains were sequenced from one sample in a study of cytomegalovirus exposure and HLA in healthy donors. The PCR ran on 60 Vbeta and 13 Jbeta primers. Profiling relied on immunoSEQ multiplex PCR, and the TCRdb table lists in-frame clones only, not all of them. The sample records 100,000 to 150,000 clones, 77% being singletons. The sequenced sample consisted of PBMCs. All receptors derive from a male donor in good health and CMV-seropositive.

This clone showed up just once. The CDR3 region is CASSLAGGGNEQFF. The CDR3 region has the DNA TGTGCCAGCAGTCTAGCGGGAGGGGGCAATGAGCAGTTCTTC. This chain joins TRBV27 and TRBJ2-1; 12 bases are a match to TRBD2. Trimming cost V 5 bases and J 6 bases; bases outside gene matches: 2. The CDR3 has 14 residues. Germline values: CDR1 MNHEY, CDR2 SMNVEV (reference sequence).

This clone was found once. This chain joins TRBV27 and TRBJ2-7; perhaps TRBD2 as D (6 bases). Germline V CDR1 and CDR2: MNHEY, SMNVEV (reference sequence). V gave up 6 bases and J gave up 1 base, with 13 bases separating them. The CDR3 extends over 14 amino acids. The CDR3 reads CASRTGTDSYEQYF. The CDR3 nucleotides read TGTGCCAGCAGGACCGGGACTGATTCCTACGAGCAGTACTTC.

V is TRBV19 and J is TRBJ1-2; 11 bases align to TRBD1. Germline CDR1 reads LNHDA; CDR2 reads SQIVND (reference sequence). CDR3 size: 17 residues. J lost 8 bases, V lost 9 bases, and 20 bases had no gene match. CDR3: CASNYPGQGVALGGYTF. As DNA, the CDR3 is TGTGCCAGCAACTACCCGGGACAGGGGGTAGCGCTCGGAGGCTACACCTTC.

This chain links TRBV11-2 with TRBJ1-2; tentative D call: TRBD1 (6 bases). Germline V gives CDR1 SGHAT, CDR2 FQNNGV. V was cut by 2 bases and J by 7 bases, with 11 bases left in between. The CDR3 contains 13 residues. In DNA form, the CDR3 reads TGTGCCAGCAGCTTAAACAGGGATTCTGGCTACACCTTC. This sequence encodes CASSLNRDSGYTF.

The rearrangement uses TRBV28 and TRBJ2-7; TRBD2 agrees at 8 bases. Germline values: CDR1 MDHEN, CDR2 SYDVKM. This CDR3 is built from 11 residues. Unmatched junction bases numbered 5, after V lost 11 bases and J lost 5 bases. The CDR3 coding sequence is TGTGCCCACGGGAGGGACGACGAGCAGTACTTC. This sequence encodes CAHGRDDEQYF. Using reference TRBV28 and TRBJ2-7 for the parts outside the CDR3, the full variable domain is DVKVTQSSRYLVKRTGEKVFLECVQDMDHENMFWYRQDPGLGLRLIYFSYDVKMKEKGDIPEGYSVSREKKERFSLILESASTNQTSMYLCAHGRDDEQYFGPGTRLTVT.

V usage is TRBV9 and J usage is TRBJ2-1, with 12 bases matching TRBD2. Germline V gene data show CDR1 as SGDLS and CDR2 as YYNGEE. V dropped 5 bases and J dropped 4; count of bases not matched to a gene: 4. The length of the CDR3 is 15 residues. The CDR3 region is CASSLAGGVYNEQFF. The CDR3 DNA is TGTGCCAGCAGTCTAGCGGGGGGGGTTTACAATGAGCAGTTCTTC.

The V call is TRBV6-1, the J call TRBJ2-5; D uncertain. Trimming stripped 6 bases from V and 2 bases from J, with 7 bases between. Germline lookup yields CDR1 MNHNS and CDR2 SASEGT. The CDR3 totals 12 residues. Written as DNA, the CDR3 is TGTGCCAGCAGCCGGGTGCAAGAGACCCAGTACTTC. Translating gives CASSRVQETQYF.

The chain employs TRBV28 and TRBJ1-2; D uncertain. This CDR3 is 13 amino acids long. V gave up 3 bases and J gave up 0 bases, with 5 bases separating them. Germline CDR1 MDHEN, CDR2 SYDVKM. This CDR3 reads CASSLAPNYGYTF. In DNA, the CDR3 is TGTGCCAGCAGTTTGGCACCTAACTATGGCTACACCTTC.

This chain uses TRBV7-9 with TRBJ2-7; tentatively, D is TRBD2 (6 bases). Deletions cut 5 bases from V and 3 bases from J, with 8 bases between. In germline, CDR1 is SEHNR, CDR2 FQNEAQ (reference sequence). The CDR3 runs 12 residues. Here the CDR3 DNA reads TGTGCCAGCAGCCCGCGGGACTACGAGCAGTACTTC. It yields the protein CASSPRDYEQYF.

V is TRBV7-2 and J is TRBJ1-5, with D possibly TRBD1 on 6 matching bases. V lost 1 base to trimming and J lost 6 bases, with 10 bases between them. Germline V gene data show CDR1 as SGHTA and CDR2 as FQGNSA. This CDR3 has 14 amino acids. CDR3 residues: CASSLGQAGQPQHF. CDR3 nucleotides: TGTGCCAGCAGCTTAGGACAGGCTGGTCAGCCCCAGCATTTT.

The genes are TRBV30 and TRBJ2-3; a weak D match, TRBD2 (5 bases). V was pared by 5 bases and J by 4 bases, with 7 bases between. The V gene's germline CDR1 is GTSNPN and CDR2 SVGIG (reference sequence). The CDR3 runs 11 residues. The CDR3 loop is CAWEAADTQYF. As DNA, the CDR3 is TGTGCCTGGGAAGCGGCAGATACGCAGTATTTT. Using reference TRBV30 and TRBJ2-3 for the parts outside the CDR3, the full variable domain is SQTIHQWPATLVQPVGSPLSLECTVEGTSNPNLYWYRQAAGRGLQLLFYSVGIGQISSEVPQNLSASRPQDRQFILSSKKLLLSDSGFYLCAWEAADTQYFGPGTRLTVL.